These T cell receptor beta chains were read from a single sample in a study of shared clonotypes between healthy human individuals. The data were produced by immunoSEQ multiplex PCR, yet TCRdb's version contains in-frame clones alone and is incomplete. The sample holds some 2.1 million clones, approximately 92% seen once. Sequences were obtained from naive CD8+ T cells from PBMCs. Source of these receptors: a man younger than 35 in good health. Some clones in this sample may be carry-over from other donors' samples. Each CDR3 is given without its conserved first and last residue. D genes are given only for firm matches.

. | TRBV28 | ASSRPRDLDYEQY
. | TRBV15 | ATSREGGGNEQF
TRBD1 | TRBV7-2 | ASSAEGQGYEQY
. | TRBV4-3 | ASSQFKNGYEQY
TRBD1 | TRBV27 | ASSGDRDRNQPQH
. | TRBV11-2 | ASSFRPAGAVDEQY
TRBD2 | TRBV4-2 | ASSQEKGTSGLTDTQY
. | TRBV4-1 | ASSQERAQGVTGNTIY
. | TRBV15 | ATSREGENSYNEQF
. | TRBV15 | ATRDNYEQY
TRBD2 | TRBV5-1 | ASSGRGEQY
. | TRBV4-1 | ASSQAGAPYEQY
TRBD1 | TRBV5-1 | ASSPDRAWWEAF
. | TRBV7-6 | ASSQLSVGEQY